The clone carrying this T cell receptor beta chain has more than one count but fewer than ten. The antigen is undetermined. Genes and germline are mouse. Read sequence stops 4 residues before the CDR3 end, and the germline J gene provides the missing end. Following extraction, RNA underwent reverse transcription to cDNA, which served as the sequencing template. Measured with immunoSEQ multiplex PCR; TCRdb has only the in-frame clones, and not every one. Observed in the sample are around 300,000 clones, none of them singletons. This sample is drawn from a study of CD8+ T cells in alopecia areata. Study at large: Grafting placed skin from roughly 6-13-month-old C3H/HeJ donors with spontaneous alopecia onto approximately 6-11-week-old female C3H/HeJ mice.

Cell sorting was performed on pooled cutaneous lymph node cells with CD4, CD8alpha, NKG2D, NKG2ACE and other markers. Study findings and constraints: Higher clonality was seen in lesional scalp than in normal scalp, especially in alopecia totalis/universalis. Mice showed clearer TCR sharing than patients did, a gap that was possibly HLA-related. Normal skin's resident alphabeta T cells are sequenced alongside lesional scalp T cells.

The CDR3 is 14 residues long. The V gene's germline CDR1 is NNHDY and CDR2 SYVADS. The material sequenced was CD4+ T cells sorted from a lymph node. The source of this sequence is a C3H/HeJ mouse with alopecia areata. For the strain, the MHC haplotype given is H2-k. The chain links TRBV13-3 to TRBJ2-1, with 8 bases matching TRBD1. CDR3 DNA, as far as it was read: TGTGCCAGCAGTGAGGGCAGGGGGCGAGCT. It specifies CASSEGRGRA. The entire CDR3 protein reads CASSEGRGRAEQFF.